Described below is a single T cell receptor (beta chain) sequence and its context. In the original workflow: Amplifying reference gene primers gave estimates of nucleated cell counts. Clones were read by immunoSEQ multiplex PCR, and TCRdb kept only the in-frame ones, dropping some. V, J and clone size derive from that table, while D and trimming were established from the DNA sequence. The profile shows tens of thousands of clones, about 92% of them singletons. The data were obtained in a study of blood T cell repertoires in COVID-19. This CDR3 is built from 11 residues. The germline CDR1 and CDR2 sequences are SGHTA and FQGNSA. V was pared by 3 bases and J by 10 bases, with 7 bases between.

Material: peripheral blood. The clonotype originates from a man aged 45-60 years with acute or convalescent COVID-19. This chain links TRBV7-2 with TRBJ2-1; no clear D. CDR3 DNA sequence: TGTGCCAGCAGCTTCGGTTGGGAGCAGTTCTTC. Protein: CASSFGWEQFF.